Following are 8 T cell receptor beta chains from one sample sequenced in a study of blood T cell repertoires in COVID-19. Data came from immunoSEQ multiplex PCR; TCRdb stores just in-frame clones and leaves some out. Altogether about 250,000 clones are present, around 84% being singletons, with the ten largest covering about 6.2%. What was sequenced was PBMCs or T cells enriched from blood (not recorded which). These receptors were obtained from a woman aged 45-60 years who had been exposed to COVID-19.

The chain recombines TRBV15 with TRBJ2-5; 9 bases line up with TRBD2. The CDR3 runs 13 residues. Germline V gene sequence: CDR1 LNHNV, CDR2 YYDKDF (reference sequence). The J segment lost 2 bases and the V segment lost 8 bases, leaving 3 bases of the junction unmatched. The CDR3 DNA follows: TGTGCCACCCAGCGGGGGGCTCAAGAGACCCAGTACTTC. Protein product: CATQRGAQETQYF.

This clone has a handful of counts. The chain uses TRBV5-1 and TRBJ2-1; the D is unclear. The V gene lost 3 bases and the J gene lost 11 bases, with 24 bases spanning the gap. CDR3 length equals 16 residues. The germline gives CDR1 SGHRS, CDR2 YFSETQ. CDR3 sequence reads: CASSSRPILTQPQQFF. In nucleotides, the CDR3 is TGCGCCAGCAGCTCTAGACCGATTCTCACCCAACCCCAGCAGTTCTTC.

The V call is TRBV19, the J call TRBJ2-3, with unresolved D. V was pared by 3 bases and J by 0 bases, with 10 bases between. The CDR3 contains 15 residues. CDR1 is LNHDA, CDR2 SQIVND, per germline (reference sequence). CDR3 sequence reads: CASSIIDSSTDTQYF. In nucleotides, the CDR3 is TGTGCCAGTAGTATCATAGACTCTAGCACAGATACGCAGTATTTT.

V is TRBV11-2 and J is TRBJ2-3; maybe TRBD2 (6 bases). The CDR3 consists of 17 residues. Germline V gene lookup returns CDR1 SGHAT and CDR2 FQNNGV. With 5 bases removed from V and 3 bases from J, the gap between germline ends came to 21 bases. The CDR3 DNA sequence: TGTGCCAGCAGCCCAACTTTTCGCGGGGAACTTACAGATACGCAGTATTTT. It encodes CASSPTFRGELTDTQYF.

The CDR3 DNA follows: TGCGCCAGCAGCTTTCGACTAGCGGGGGGGCGTGAGACCCAGTACTTC. The encoded protein is CASSFRLAGGRETQYF. This chain uses TRBV5-1 with TRBJ2-5; 14 positions agree with TRBD2. The CDR3 loop spans 16 amino acids. J was trimmed by 5 bases and V by 2 bases; bases with no gene match: 5. The germline V gene has CDR1 SGHRS and CDR2 YFSETQ.

The chain recombines TRBV19 with TRBJ1-5; TRBD1 matches 10 bases. Germline trimming cut 7 bases from V and 2 bases from J; bases unmatched to any gene: 8. The CDR3 is made up of 16 amino acids. Germline assignment: CDR1 LNHDA and CDR2 SQIVND (reference sequence). The CDR3 DNA reads as TGTGCCAGTATCGGACAGGGGGGGGTGCGCAATCAGCCCCAGCATTTT. Its protein is CASIGQGGVRNQPQHF. The full variable domain, in which reference TRBV19 and TRBJ1-5 provide the parts outside the CDR3, is DGGITQSPKYLFRKEGQNVTLSCEQNLNHDAMYWYRQDPGQGLRLIYYSQIVNDFQKGDIAEGYSVSREKKESFPLTVTSAQKNPTAFYLCASIGQGGVRNQPQHFGDGTRLSIL.

This chain connects TRBV5-4 to TRBJ1-2; 10 bases fit TRBD1. The CDR3 covers 17 residues. From germline, CDR1 is SGHNT and CDR2 YYREEE (reference sequence). V gave up 0 bases and J gave up 8 bases; unmatched junction bases: 13. CDR3 amino acids: CASSLESGTGVLGGYTF. CDR3 DNA: TGTGCCAGCAGCTTGGAATCAGGGACAGGGGTTTTGGGAGGCTACACCTTC. The full variable domain, with the rest looked up from reference TRBV5-4 and TRBJ1-2, is ETGVTQSPTHLIKTRGQQVTLRCSSQSGHNTVSWYQQALGQGPQFIFQYYREEENGRGNFPPRFSGLQFPNYSSELNVNALELDDSALYLCASSLESGTGVLGGYTFGSGTRLTVV.

This chain links TRBV19 with TRBJ2-3; 9 nucleotides agree with TRBD1. With 10 bases clipped from V and 0 bases from J, the junction kept 5 bases outside the gene matches. This CDR3 is 14 amino acids long. Germline assignment: CDR1 LNHDA and CDR2 SQIVND (reference sequence). The CDR3 DNA is TGTGCCACCCTACAGGGGGCTAGCACAGATACGCAGTATTTT. Its protein product is CATLQGASTDTQYF.